The entry that follows covers one T cell receptor beta chain sequence. In the study's own analysis: From reference gene primer amplification, estimates of nucleated cell counts were derived. Generated by immunoSEQ multiplex PCR, the TCRdb table keeps only in-frame clones and is missing some. The DNA gave D and trimming, while V, J and clone size come from that table. The profile shows 300,000 to 350,000 clones, just over 85% of them singletons. These data belong to a study of blood T cell repertoires in COVID-19. Across the whole study: The cDNA or gDNA used as material had been derived from T cells, B-cell-depleted T cells, or PBMCs.

CDR1 and CDR2 (germline): LNHNV, YYDKDF (reference sequence). V lost 4 bases to trimming and J lost 0 bases, with 20 bases between them. CDR3 length equals 18 residues. Individuals drawn from under 30 US areas were about 18 to 95 years old. Participants' reported clinical history set cohort assignment. This TCR was sampled from a woman in her forties with acute COVID-19. The chain carries TRBV15 and TRBJ2-3; the D gene is possibly TRBD1 (8 bases). The sample taken for sequencing was PBMCs or T cells enriched from blood (not recorded which). CDR3 sequence: CATSNRGRLATSTDTQYF. DNA of the CDR3: TGTGCCACCAGCAACAGGGGGAGACTAGCCACTAGCACAGATACGCAGTATTTT.